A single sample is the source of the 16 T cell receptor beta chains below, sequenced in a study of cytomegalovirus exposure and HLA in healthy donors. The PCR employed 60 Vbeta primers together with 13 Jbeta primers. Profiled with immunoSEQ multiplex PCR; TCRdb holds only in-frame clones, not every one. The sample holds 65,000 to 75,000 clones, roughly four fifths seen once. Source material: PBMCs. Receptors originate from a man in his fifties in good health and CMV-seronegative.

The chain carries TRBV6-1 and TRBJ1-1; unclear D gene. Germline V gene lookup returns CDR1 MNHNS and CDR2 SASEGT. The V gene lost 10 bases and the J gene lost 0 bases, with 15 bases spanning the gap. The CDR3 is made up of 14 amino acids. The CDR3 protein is CATLSQVMNTEAFF. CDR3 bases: TGTGCCACCTTATCCCAGGTAATGAACACTGAAGCTTTCTTT.

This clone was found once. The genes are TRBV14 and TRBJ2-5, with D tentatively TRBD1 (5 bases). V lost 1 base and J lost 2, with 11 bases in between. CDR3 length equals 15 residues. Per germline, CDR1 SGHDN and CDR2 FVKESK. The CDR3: CASSQALGVQETQYF. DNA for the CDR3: TGTGCCAGCAGCCAAGCGTTAGGGGTTCAAGAGACCCAGTACTTC.

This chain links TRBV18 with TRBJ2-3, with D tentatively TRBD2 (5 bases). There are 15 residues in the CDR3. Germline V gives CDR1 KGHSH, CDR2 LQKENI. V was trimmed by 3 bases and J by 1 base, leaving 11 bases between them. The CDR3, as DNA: TGTGCCAGCTCACCGCCCGGGCGGGGCACAGATACGCAGTATTTT. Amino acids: CASSPPGRGTDTQYF.

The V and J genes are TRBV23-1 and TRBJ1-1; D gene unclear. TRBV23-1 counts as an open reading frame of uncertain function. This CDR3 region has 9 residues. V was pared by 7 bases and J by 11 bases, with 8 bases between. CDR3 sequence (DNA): TGCGCCAGCACCGAGGCGGCTTTCTTT. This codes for CASTEAAFF.

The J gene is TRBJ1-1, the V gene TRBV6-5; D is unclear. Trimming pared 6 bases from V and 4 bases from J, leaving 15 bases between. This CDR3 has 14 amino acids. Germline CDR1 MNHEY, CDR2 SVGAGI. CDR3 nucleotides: TGTGCCAGCAGGGACTTTACGGAGGGCACTGAAGCTTTCTTT. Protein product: CASRDFTEGTEAFF.

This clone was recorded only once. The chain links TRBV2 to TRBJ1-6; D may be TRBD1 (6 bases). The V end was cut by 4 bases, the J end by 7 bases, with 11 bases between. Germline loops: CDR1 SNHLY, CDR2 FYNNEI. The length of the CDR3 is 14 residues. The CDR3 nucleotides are TGTGCCAGCAGTGCGACAGGATACAATTCACCCCTCCACTTT. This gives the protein CASSATGYNSPLHF.

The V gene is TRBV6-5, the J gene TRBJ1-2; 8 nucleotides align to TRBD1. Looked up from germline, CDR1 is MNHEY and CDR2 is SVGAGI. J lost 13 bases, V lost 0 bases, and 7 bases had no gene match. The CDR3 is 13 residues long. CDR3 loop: CASSYSGEQGVTF. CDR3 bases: TGTGCCAGCAGTTACTCGGGGGAACAGGGGGTCACCTTC.

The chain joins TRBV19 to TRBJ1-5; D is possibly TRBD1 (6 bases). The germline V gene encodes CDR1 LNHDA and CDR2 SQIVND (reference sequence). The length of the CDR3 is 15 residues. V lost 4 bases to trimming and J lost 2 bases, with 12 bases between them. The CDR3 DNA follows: TGTGCCAGTAGTAACTTGGCAGGGGGCAATCAGCCCCAGCATTTT. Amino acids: CASSNLAGGNQPQHF.

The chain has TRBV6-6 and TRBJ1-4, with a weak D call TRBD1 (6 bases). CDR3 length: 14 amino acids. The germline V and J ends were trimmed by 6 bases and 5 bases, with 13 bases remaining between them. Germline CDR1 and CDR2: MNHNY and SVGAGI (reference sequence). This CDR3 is CASSLDRPNEKLFF. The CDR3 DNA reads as TGTGCCAGCAGCCTGGACAGACCCAATGAAAAACTGTTTTTT.

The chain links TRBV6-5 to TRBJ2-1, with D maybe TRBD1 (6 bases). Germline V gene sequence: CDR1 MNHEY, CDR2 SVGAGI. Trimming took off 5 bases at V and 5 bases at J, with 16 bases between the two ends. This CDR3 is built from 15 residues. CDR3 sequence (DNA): TGTGCCAGCAGTCCATACGGACAGTTTAACAATGAGCAGTTCTTC. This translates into CASSPYGQFNNEQFF.

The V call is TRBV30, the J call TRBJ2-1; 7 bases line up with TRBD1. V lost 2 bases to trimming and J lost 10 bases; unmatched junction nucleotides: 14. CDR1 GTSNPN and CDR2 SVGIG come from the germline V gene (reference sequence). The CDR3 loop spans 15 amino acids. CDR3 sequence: CAWSPPKGTAKEQFF. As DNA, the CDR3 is TGTGCCTGGAGTCCCCCCAAGGGGACAGCAAAAGAGCAGTTCTTC.

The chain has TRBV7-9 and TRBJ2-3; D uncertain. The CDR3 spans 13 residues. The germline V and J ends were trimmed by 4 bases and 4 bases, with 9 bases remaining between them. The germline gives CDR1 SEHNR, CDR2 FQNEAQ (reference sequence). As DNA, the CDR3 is TGTGCCAGCAGCTCCCGTTTCCCAGATACGCAGTATTTT. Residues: CASSSRFPDTQYF.

CDR3: CASSDSGDRGFF. Here the CDR3 DNA reads TGTGCCAGCAGTGATTCTGGGGACAGAGGCTTCTTC. The chain carries TRBV25-1 and TRBJ2-1, with TRBD1 matching 7 bases. Germline V CDR1 and CDR2: MGHDK, SYGVNS. Unmatched junction bases numbered 9, after V lost 3 bases and J lost 16 bases. This CDR3 region has 12 residues.

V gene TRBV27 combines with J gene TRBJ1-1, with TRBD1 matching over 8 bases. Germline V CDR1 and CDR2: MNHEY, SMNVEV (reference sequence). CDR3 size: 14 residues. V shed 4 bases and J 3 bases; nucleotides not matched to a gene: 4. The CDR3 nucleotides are TGTGCCAGCAGTTCGCAGGGGGCCTACACTGAAGCTTTCTTT. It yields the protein CASSSQGAYTEAFF.

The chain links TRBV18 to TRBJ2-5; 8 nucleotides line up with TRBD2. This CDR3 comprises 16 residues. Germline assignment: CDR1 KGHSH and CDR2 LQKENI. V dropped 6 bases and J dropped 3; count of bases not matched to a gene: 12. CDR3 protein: CASSQAAGGWEETQYF. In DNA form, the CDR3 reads TGTGCCAGCTCCCAAGCTGCGGGAGGCTGGGAAGAGACCCAGTACTTC.

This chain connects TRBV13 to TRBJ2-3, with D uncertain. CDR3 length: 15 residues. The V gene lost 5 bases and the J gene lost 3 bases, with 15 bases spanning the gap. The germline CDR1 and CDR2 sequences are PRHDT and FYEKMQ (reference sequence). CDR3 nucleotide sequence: TGTGCCAGCAGCCCCCGAGAGGATATTACAGATACGCAGTATTTT. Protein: CASSPREDITDTQYF.